The T cell receptor beta chain under discussion was sequenced for a study of blood T cell repertoires in COVID-19. Study-wide context: The United States, Italy and Spain supplied acute and convalescent COVID-19 samples.

In its sample, this clone was seen a few times. Generated by immunoSEQ multiplex PCR, the TCRdb table keeps only in-frame clones and is missing some. The sample yields about 81,000 clones, 60% to 80% seen once. The source of this sequence is a woman aged 45 to 65 with acute or convalescent COVID-19. The sequenced material came from peripheral blood.

CDR3 sequence (DNA): TGTGCCATCAGTGAGTCCAGGAGCAATCAGCCCCAGCATTTT. It yields the protein CAISESRSNQPQHF. The rearrangement links TRBV10-3 to TRBJ1-5, with D unclear. Germline lookup yields CDR1 ENHRY and CDR2 SYGVKD. The CDR3 is made up of 14 amino acids. V was trimmed by 0 bases and J by 1 base, leaving 4 bases between them.